This paragraph reports one T cell receptor beta chain. Its antigen is unknown. A multiplex PCR was run with 60 Vbeta primers and 13 Jbeta primers. Sequencing used immunoSEQ multiplex PCR; TCRdb keeps in-frame clones, though not all of them. The profile shows 30,000 to 40,000 clones, 55% to 80% of them singletons. The CDR3 spans 17 residues. Trimming took off 8 bases at V and 1 base at J, with 22 bases between the two ends. The germline CDR1 and CDR2 sequences are MGHDK and SYGVNS. The sample is drawn from a study of cytomegalovirus exposure and HLA in healthy donors. About the study: Around 77% of several hundred genotyped donors fell in the Caucasian-associated ancestry cluster. Findings and limits, study-wide: Both high specificity and high sensitivity reportedly marked the classifier's diagnosis of cytomegalovirus status. Researchers counted 164 TCR beta chains as cytomegalovirus-associated. Most likely, a cluster of highly shared sequence variants arose as a sequencing artifact.

This clonotype was obtained from a middle-aged man in good health and CMV-seropositive. The chain combines TRBV25-1 with TRBJ2-3; maybe TRBD1 (7 bases). The sequenced sample consisted of PBMCs. In nucleotides, the CDR3 is TGTGCCAGCCCGAGATCTAGACAGGGAGGCGGCACAGATACGCAGTATTTT. Protein: CASPRSRQGGGTDTQYF.